A selection of T cell receptor beta chains follows, all from one sample in a study of T-cell reconstitution after alpha-beta-depleted transplantation in children. MiXCR was run by TCRdb on the PCR reads, yielding one entry per CDR3 protein. This table has about 360,000 distinct CDR3 sequences, about 14% appearing once. Material: PBMCs, obtained from the stem cell graft. The receptor set was obtained from a human donor who donated a stem cell graft to a child with Fanconi anemia. Each CDR3 is given with its conserved first and last residue. The order of the fields is V gene, CDR3 protein.

TRBV7-2,CASSLGGSHEQYF
TRBV15,CATSHLLAEETQYF
TRBV4-3,CASSPRDGGSYNEQFF
TRBV11-3,CASSSTGLHPSQETQYF
TRBV10-1,CASSGTGGIHNEQFF
TRBV28,CASTKPNRGHKNIQYF
TRBV20-1,CSALRAGVGSYNEQFF
TRBV7-9,CASSFIGAGGLRDTQYF
TRBV11-2,CASSLPGFGQPQHF
TRBV27,CASSSDRADTEAFF
TRBV2,CASEGQMNTEAFF
TRBV7-2,CASSLNEGGHRNTIYF
TRBV10-2,CASSGRNTGELFF
TRBV30,CGGAPGQGYEQYF
TRBV7-2,CASSPDSGGGSYNEQFF
TRBV28,CASRRGGPDTQYF
TRBV29-1,CSVEGFGANYGYTF
TRBV5-1,CASSLGIGTNEKLFF